This T cell receptor (beta chain) was observed in a study of spatial heterogeneity in lung cancer. Time point meaning: sample taken at primary tumor resection. Researchers sequenced whole RNA taken from tumor, nontumor lung or frozen PBMC without sorting. This clonotype was detected many times. The CDR3 length is 13 residues. Germline values: CDR1 SQVTM, CDR2 ANQGSEA. V gave up 7 bases and J gave up 0 bases; unmatched junction bases: 5. TCRdb reprocessed the 5' RACE reads with MiXCR, giving one entry per CDR3 protein. Here the sample spans about 10,000 distinct CDR3 sequences, 4.5% to 7% being singletons.

V usage is TRBV29-1 and J usage is TRBJ1-1, with 7 bases that match TRBD1. The clonotype was recovered from a male donor with early-stage non-small cell lung cancer. Source: PBMCs, taken at surgery. The CDR3 protein is CSARGQMNTEAFF. CDR3 DNA sequence: TGCAGCGCACGGGGACAGATGAACACTGAAGCTTTCTTT.